This is a list of T cell receptor beta chains from one sample in a study of blood T cell repertoires in COVID-19. Repertoires were generated with immunoSEQ multiplex PCR, while TCRdb's copy carries only in-frame clones and drops some. The sample has roughly 29,000 clones; about 85% are singletons. The specimen sequenced was peripheral blood. The receptors were sampled from a woman aged 60-70 years with acute or convalescent COVID-19. CDR3s include the opening cysteine and the closing phenylalanine or tryptophan. D genes are given only for firm matches. Clone size is stated in some rows and not others, as once, few, many or a class when expanded.

cdr3_nt,cdr3_aa,d_call,j_call,clone_size,v_call
TGTGCCAGCAGTGCCCCTGCAGGACATAGCAATCAGCCCCAGCATTTT,CASSAPAGHSNQPQHF,-,TRBJ1-5,-,TRBV6-1
TGCGCCAGCAGCTTGGCGTCTAGCGGGGGAGGTCAGGAGACCCAGTACTTC,CASSLASSGGGQETQYF,TRBD2,TRBJ2-5,few,TRBV5-1
TGTGCCAGCAGAAGGACACCAGTACAAGAGACCCAGTACTTC,CASRRTPVQETQYF,-,TRBJ2-5,-,TRBV6-5
TGTGCCAGCAGCGACGGGACTGGACACGCCAATGAGCAGTTCTTC,CASSDGTGHANEQFF,-,TRBJ2-1,few,TRBV9
TGTGCCAGCAACAACTTGGGGAGAGGGACTAACTATGGCTACACCTTC,CASNNLGRGTNYGYTF,-,TRBJ1-2,few,TRBV4-2
TGTGCCAGCTCACCAGACAGGGAGGTTGGCTACACCTTC,CASSPDREVGYTF,TRBD1,TRBJ1-2,-,TRBV18
TGCAGTGCTAGTTTCCAGGGGGCAGGGGGCTACACCTTC,CSASFQGAGGYTF,TRBD1,TRBJ1-2,-,TRBV20-1
TGTGCCAGCAGCTTATTCGGGACAGTCGAGACCGAGCAGTACTTC,CASSLFGTVETEQYF,TRBD1,TRBJ2-7,-,TRBV7-2
TGTGCCTGGAGGGGGGGGGCGTCTATTAATTGGCCCGAAGCTTTCTTT,CAWRGGASINWPEAFF,-,TRBJ1-1,-,TRBV30
TGTGCCAGTTCCCCTAGCGGAGCGTTGGAGACCCAGTACTTC,CASSPSGALETQYF,TRBD2,TRBJ2-5,once,TRBV19
TGTGCCAGCAGCTTAGATTTCGGGACAGGGTCCGGGGAGCTGTTTTTT,CASSLDFGTGSGELFF,TRBD1,TRBJ2-2,once,TRBV11-2
TGTGCCTGGATCGACGGGTACCAAGGATCCACAGATACGCAGTATTTT,CAWIDGYQGSTDTQYF,-,TRBJ2-3,-,TRBV30
TGCGCCAGCAGCATCCCCGGGGGCGAGCAGTACTTC,CASSIPGGEQYF,-,TRBJ2-7,-,TRBV5-1
TGTGCCAGTAGTAACCGGGACATAGGCCCCACCATAAATGGCTACACCTTC,CASSNRDIGPTINGYTF,-,TRBJ1-2,-,TRBV19
TGTGCCAGCAGAGCTCAAGAGACCCAGTACTTC,CASRAQETQYF,-,TRBJ2-5,-,TRBV2
TGTGCCAGCTCACGGGGACAGGGAAGAGGAAACACCATATATTTT,CASSRGQGRGNTIYF,TRBD1,TRBJ1-3,-,TRBV18
TGTGCCAGCAGCACTCTAGCCAAAAACATTCAGTACTTC,CASSTLAKNIQYF,-,TRBJ2-4,-,TRBV27
TGTGCCAGCAGCTTTAGTCCAGGGGGGACCCAGTACTTC,CASSFSPGGTQYF,TRBD1,TRBJ2-5,few,TRBV7-3
TGTGCCAGCAGCGCCAGGGTGGACTATGGCTACACCTTC,CASSARVDYGYTF,-,TRBJ1-2,-,TRBV14
TGTGCCTGGAGCGAGGTAGGGGCCCCAACCTATGGCTACACCTTC,CAWSEVGAPTYGYTF,-,TRBJ1-2,-,TRBV30
TGTGCCAGTACTGAAGGAGCCACTCCTTTTAAGCAGTTCTTC,CASTEGATPFKQFF,-,TRBJ2-1,few,TRBV19
TGTGCCAGTACTCGGTCCCTATCCTACAATGAGCAGTTCTTC,CASTRSLSYNEQFF,-,TRBJ2-1,-,TRBV19
TGTGCCAGTAGTAAACAGGCGAGCTCTGGAAACACCATATATTTT,CASSKQASSGNTIYF,-,TRBJ1-3,-,TRBV19
TGCGCCAGCAGCCAACAGGGGGGGAGGACTGAAGCTTTCTTT,CASSQQGGRTEAFF,TRBD1,TRBJ1-1,-,TRBV5-1
TGTGCCAGCAGCTCCCGCACCCCTCTACAGAGCAACTATGGCTACACCTTC,CASSSRTPLQSNYGYTF,-,TRBJ1-2,-,TRBV11-2
TGTGCCAGCAGTTTATGGCAGGGGGTTCAGCCCCAGCATTTT,CASSLWQGVQPQHF,TRBD1,TRBJ1-5,-,TRBV27
TGTGCCAGCAGTACGACTAGCGCTTTGAGGATTCAGTACTTC,CASSTTSALRIQYF,TRBD2,TRBJ2-4,-,TRBV27
TGTGCCAGCAGCTTGGAGACAGGGGGCGGCTATGGCTACACCTTC,CASSLETGGGYGYTF,TRBD1,TRBJ1-2,-,TRBV5-5
TGTGCCAGCAGCCCCCGGGAATTTGGCTACACCTTC,CASSPREFGYTF,-,TRBJ1-2,few,TRBV11-2
TGTGCCAGCAGTCACCGGACAGGCCCTTCCGGGGAGCTGTTTTTT,CASSHRTGPSGELFF,TRBD1,TRBJ2-2,-,TRBV28
TGCGCCAGCAGCCCACCCGGGACTACACAAGAGACCCAGTACTTC,CASSPPGTTQETQYF,TRBD2,TRBJ2-5,-,TRBV4-1
TGTGCCAGCAGCGTAGGAGGGACGAACACCGGGGAGCTGTTTTTT,CASSVGGTNTGELFF,-,TRBJ2-2,-,TRBV9
TGCGCCAGCAGCGGGGGACAGGGTGGGTCGGAGACCCAGTACTTC,CASSGGQGGSETQYF,TRBD1,TRBJ2-5,-,TRBV5-1
TGTGCCAGTGGAAACCGACAGGGCCTTAACTATGGCTACACCTTC,CASGNRQGLNYGYTF,TRBD1,TRBJ1-2,-,TRBV19
TGTGCCAGCCTACGACAGGGGCGCCTAACGAACACCGGGGAGCTGTTTTTT,CASLRQGRLTNTGELFF,TRBD1,TRBJ2-2,few,TRBV27
TGCGCCAGCAGCCAAGGACTAGCGGGGGGGCAAAGCCACGAGCAGTACTTC,CASSQGLAGGQSHEQYF,TRBD2,TRBJ2-7,few,TRBV4-1
TGTGCTAGTGGTGCCTTCTCTGCTACCTCCTACGAGCAGTACTTC,CASGAFSATSYEQYF,-,TRBJ2-7,once,TRBV12-5
TGCAGCGTTGGGGACAGACTAACTAACTATGGCTACACCTTC,CSVGDRLTNYGYTF,TRBD1,TRBJ1-2,-,TRBV29-1
TGCGCCAGCAGGCAACATGGACAGGGTGGGCGCCAAGGCTACACCTTC,CASRQHGQGGRQGYTF,TRBD1,TRBJ1-2,-,TRBV5-1
TGTGCCAGCAGCTTCGGTGCCGGTTTTATGGATGAGCAGTTCTTC,CASSFGAGFMDEQFF,-,TRBJ2-1,-,TRBV11-3
TGTGCCAGCAGCTCACCCCTGGGGGCCGCAGATACGCAGTATTTT,CASSSPLGAADTQYF,-,TRBJ2-3,once,TRBV5-4
TGTGCCAGCAAGCGGGAATACGAGCAGTACTTC,CASKREYEQYF,TRBD2,TRBJ2-7,-,TRBV28
TGTGCCAGCAGCTTAACCCCTGGTAGCGTAGAGACCCAGTACTTC,CASSLTPGSVETQYF,-,TRBJ2-5,-,TRBV7-3
TGCGCCAGCAGCTTGGGGGACAGGGGACTGAACACTGAAGCTTTCTTT,CASSLGDRGLNTEAFF,TRBD1,TRBJ1-1,-,TRBV5-1
TGTGCCAGCCTCCTACCCAGGGGGGAGCTGTTTTTT,CASLLPRGELFF,-,TRBJ2-2,-,TRBV6-4
TGTGCCAGCAGAGGGACAGGGGGCATGAACACTGAAGCTTTCTTT,CASRGTGGMNTEAFF,TRBD1,TRBJ1-1,-,TRBV6-5
TGTGCCAGCTCTCGAGGAGGGACAGGGGGAGACGGCTACACCTTC,CASSRGGTGGDGYTF,TRBD1,TRBJ1-2,-,TRBV18
TGTGCCAGCAGGGATTATAGGGGGAGCTACGAGCAGTACTTC,CASRDYRGSYEQYF,-,TRBJ2-7,-,TRBV6-5
TGTGCCAGCCTTGAAAGCAGAGTGGGACAGACCGAAGCTTTCTTT,CASLESRVGQTEAFF,TRBD1,TRBJ1-1,-,TRBV6-5
TGCGCCAGCAGCCTAGAACAGGGGGCCGCCACAGATACGCAGTATTTT,CASSLEQGAATDTQYF,TRBD1,TRBJ2-3,-,TRBV5-1
TGTGCCAGCTCACCGAAAAGAGGCGGCCACCAAGAGACCCAGTACTTC,CASSPKRGGHQETQYF,-,TRBJ2-5,-,TRBV18
TGTGCCTGGACCCCGGGTCGGGGAAACACCATATATTTT,CAWTPGRGNTIYF,-,TRBJ1-3,-,TRBV30
TGTGCCAGTAGTACAACAGGGAACTCTAACTATGGCTACACCTTC,CASSTTGNSNYGYTF,-,TRBJ1-2,-,TRBV19
TGTGCCAGCAGACTAGGGGGCGAGTCTTCACCCCTCCACTTT,CASRLGGESSPLHF,TRBD1,TRBJ1-6,-,TRBV28